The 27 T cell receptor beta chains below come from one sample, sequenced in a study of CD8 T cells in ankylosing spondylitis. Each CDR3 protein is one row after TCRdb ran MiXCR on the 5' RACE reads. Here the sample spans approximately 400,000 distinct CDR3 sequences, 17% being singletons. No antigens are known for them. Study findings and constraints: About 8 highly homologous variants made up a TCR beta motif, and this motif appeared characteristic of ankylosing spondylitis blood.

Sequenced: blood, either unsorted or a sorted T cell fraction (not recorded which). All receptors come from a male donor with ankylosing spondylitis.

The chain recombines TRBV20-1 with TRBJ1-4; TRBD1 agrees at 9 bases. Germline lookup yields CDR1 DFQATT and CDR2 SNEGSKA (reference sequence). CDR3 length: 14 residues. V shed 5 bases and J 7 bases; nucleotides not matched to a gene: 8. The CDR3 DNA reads TGCAGTGCTGAAACAGGGGGCAGCAGTGAAAAACTGTTTTTT. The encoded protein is CSAETGGSSEKLFF.

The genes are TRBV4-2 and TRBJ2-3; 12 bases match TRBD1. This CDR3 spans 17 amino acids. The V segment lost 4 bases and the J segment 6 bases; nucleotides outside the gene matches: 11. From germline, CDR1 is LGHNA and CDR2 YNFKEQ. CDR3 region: CASSRRPGQGASDTQYF. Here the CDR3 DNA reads TGTGCCAGCAGCCGCCGACCGGGACAGGGGGCGTCGGATACGCAGTATTTT.

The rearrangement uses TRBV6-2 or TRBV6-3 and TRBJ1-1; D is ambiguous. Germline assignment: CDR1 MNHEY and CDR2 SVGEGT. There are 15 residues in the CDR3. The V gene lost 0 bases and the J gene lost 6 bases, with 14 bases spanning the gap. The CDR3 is CASSYSMGWNPEAFF. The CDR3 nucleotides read TGTGCCAGCAGTTACTCGATGGGATGGAATCCTGAAGCTTTCTTT.

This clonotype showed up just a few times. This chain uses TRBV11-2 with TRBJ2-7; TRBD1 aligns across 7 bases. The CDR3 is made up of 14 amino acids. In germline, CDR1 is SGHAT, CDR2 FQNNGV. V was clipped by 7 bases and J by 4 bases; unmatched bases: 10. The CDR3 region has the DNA TGTGCCAGCAAGGACAGGCACCTACAATACGAGCAGTACTTC. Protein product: CASKDRHLQYEQYF. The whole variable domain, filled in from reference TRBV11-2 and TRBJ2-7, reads EAGVAQSPRYKIIEKRQSVAFWCNPISGHATLYWYQQILGQGPKLLIQFQNNGVVDDSQLPKDRFSAERLKGVDSTLKIQPAKLEDSAVYLCASKDRHLQYEQYFGPGTRLTVT.

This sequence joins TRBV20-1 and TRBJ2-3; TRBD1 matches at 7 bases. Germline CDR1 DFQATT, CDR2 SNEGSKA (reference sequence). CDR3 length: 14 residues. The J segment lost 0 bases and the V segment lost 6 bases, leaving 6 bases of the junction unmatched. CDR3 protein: CSAEQGKSTDTQYF. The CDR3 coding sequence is TGCAGTGCCGAACAGGGGAAAAGCACAGATACGCAGTATTTT.

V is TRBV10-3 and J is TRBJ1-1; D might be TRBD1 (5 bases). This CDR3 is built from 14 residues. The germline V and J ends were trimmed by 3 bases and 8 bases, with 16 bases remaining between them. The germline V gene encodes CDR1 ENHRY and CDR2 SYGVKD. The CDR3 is CAISESQRDGEAFF. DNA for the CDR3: TGTGCCATCAGTGAATCTCAGAGGGACGGCGAAGCTTTCTTT.

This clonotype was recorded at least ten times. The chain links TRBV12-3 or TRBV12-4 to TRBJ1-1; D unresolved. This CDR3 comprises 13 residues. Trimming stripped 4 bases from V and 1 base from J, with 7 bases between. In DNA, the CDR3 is TGTGCCAGCAGTTGGGCAGCGAACACTGAAGCTTTCTTT. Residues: CASSWAANTEAFF.

The DNA for the CDR3 is TGTGCCAGCAGCCAACCCTCGGGACAGGGGGCGCGTGGCGGGGAGCTGTTTTTT. Translating it yields CASSQPSGQGARGGELFF. The V gene is TRBV4-2, the J gene TRBJ2-2; TRBD1 aligns across 12 bases. CDR1 is LGHNA and CDR2 is YNFKEQ in the germline V gene. This CDR3 contains 18 residues. With 2 bases clipped from V and 7 bases from J, the junction kept 11 bases outside the gene matches.

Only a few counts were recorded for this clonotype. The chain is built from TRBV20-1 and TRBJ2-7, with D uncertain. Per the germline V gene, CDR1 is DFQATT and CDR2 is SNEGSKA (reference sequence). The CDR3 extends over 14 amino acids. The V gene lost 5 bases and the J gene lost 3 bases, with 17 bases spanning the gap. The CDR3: CSAEPAARVYEQYF. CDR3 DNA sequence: TGCAGTGCTGAACCCGCGGCTAGGGTCTACGAGCAGTACTTC.

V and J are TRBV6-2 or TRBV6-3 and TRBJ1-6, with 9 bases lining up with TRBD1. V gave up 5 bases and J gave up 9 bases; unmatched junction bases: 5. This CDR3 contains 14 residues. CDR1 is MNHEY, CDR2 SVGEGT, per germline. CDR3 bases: TGTGCCAGCAGTCCACAGGGGGCCGGTTCACCCCTCCACTTT. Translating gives CASSPQGAGSPLHF.

The CDR3 protein is CASSHDRVGPEAFF. CDR3 DNA sequence: TGCGCCAGCAGCCACGACAGGGTGGGACCTGAAGCTTTCTTT. The chain carries TRBV4-3 and TRBJ1-1; 7 bases match TRBD1. This CDR3 region has 14 residues. V was clipped by 3 bases and J by 6 bases; unmatched bases: 7. From germline, CDR1 is LGHNA and CDR2 YSLEER.

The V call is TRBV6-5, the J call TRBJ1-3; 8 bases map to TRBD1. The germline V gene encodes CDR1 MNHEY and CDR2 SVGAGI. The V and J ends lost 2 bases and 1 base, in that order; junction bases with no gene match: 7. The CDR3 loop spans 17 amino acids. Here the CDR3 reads CASSYGTGQASGNTIYF. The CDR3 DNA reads TGTGCCAGCAGTTACGGAACGGGACAGGCATCTGGAAACACCATATATTTT.

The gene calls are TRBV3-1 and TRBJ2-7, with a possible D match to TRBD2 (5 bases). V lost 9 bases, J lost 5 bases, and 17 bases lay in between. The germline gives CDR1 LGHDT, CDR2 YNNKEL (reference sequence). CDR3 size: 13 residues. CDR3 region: CAREVTLFHEQYF. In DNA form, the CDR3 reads TGTGCCAGGGAGGTAACCCTATTCCACGAGCAGTACTTC.

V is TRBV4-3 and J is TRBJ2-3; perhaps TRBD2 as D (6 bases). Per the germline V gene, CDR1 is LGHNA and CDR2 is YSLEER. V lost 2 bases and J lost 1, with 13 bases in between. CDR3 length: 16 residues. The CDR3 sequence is CASSQKSGLRTDTQYF. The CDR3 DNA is TGCGCCAGCAGCCAAAAAAGCGGGCTCCGCACAGATACGCAGTATTTT.

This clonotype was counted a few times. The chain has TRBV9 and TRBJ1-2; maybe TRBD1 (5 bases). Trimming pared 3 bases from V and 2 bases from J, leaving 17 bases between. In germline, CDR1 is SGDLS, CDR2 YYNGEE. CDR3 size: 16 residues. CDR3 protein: CASSARLLGDNYGYTF. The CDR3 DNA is TGTGCCAGCAGCGCAAGACTTCTGGGGGACAACTATGGCTACACCTTC.

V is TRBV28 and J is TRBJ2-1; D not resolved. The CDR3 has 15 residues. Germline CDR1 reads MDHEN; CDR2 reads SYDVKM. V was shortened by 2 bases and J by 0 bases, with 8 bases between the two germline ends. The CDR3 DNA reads TGTGCCAGCAGTTTAATGCCACCCTCCTACAATGAGCAGTTCTTC. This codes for CASSLMPPSYNEQFF.

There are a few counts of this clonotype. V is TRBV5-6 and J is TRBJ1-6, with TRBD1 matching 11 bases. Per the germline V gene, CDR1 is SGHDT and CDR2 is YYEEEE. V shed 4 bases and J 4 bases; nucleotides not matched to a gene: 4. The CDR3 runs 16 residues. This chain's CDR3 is CASSDRDRGYNSPLHF. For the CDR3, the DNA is TGTGCCAGCAGCGACCGGGACAGGGGGTATAATTCACCCCTCCACTTT.

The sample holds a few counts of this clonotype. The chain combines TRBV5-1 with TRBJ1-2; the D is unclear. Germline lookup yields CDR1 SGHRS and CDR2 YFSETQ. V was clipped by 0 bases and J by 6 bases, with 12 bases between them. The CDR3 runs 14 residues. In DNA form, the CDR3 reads TGCGCCAGCAGCTTGGGCGCATTGTTCGATGGCTACACCTTC. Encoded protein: CASSLGALFDGYTF.

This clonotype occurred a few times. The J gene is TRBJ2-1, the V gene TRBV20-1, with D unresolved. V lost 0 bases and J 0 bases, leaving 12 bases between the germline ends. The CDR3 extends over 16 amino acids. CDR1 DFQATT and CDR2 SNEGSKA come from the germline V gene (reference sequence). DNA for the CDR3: TGCAGTGCTAGAGATTTCCGGGTCGACTCCTACAATGAGCAGTTCTTC. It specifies CSARDFRVDSYNEQFF.

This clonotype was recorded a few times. CDR3 amino acids: CASSNRDSASYEQYF. The CDR3 DNA reads TGCGCCAGCAGTAACCGGGATTCGGCGTCCTACGAGCAGTACTTC. The genes are TRBV5-1 and TRBJ2-7; D is perhaps TRBD2 (5 bases). Per germline, CDR1 SGHRS and CDR2 YFSETQ. This CDR3 spans 15 amino acids. With 5 bases removed from V and 1 base from J, the gap between germline ends came to 16 bases.

CDR3 residues: CASSPTGVTYNEQFF. The CDR3 bases are TGTGCCAGCAGCCCTACAGGGGTTACCTACAATGAGCAGTTCTTC. This rearrangement joins TRBV12-3 or TRBV12-4 to TRBJ2-1, with TRBD1 identical over 7 bases. V lost 6 bases and J lost 2; bases outside the gene matches: 7. CDR3 length equals 15 residues.

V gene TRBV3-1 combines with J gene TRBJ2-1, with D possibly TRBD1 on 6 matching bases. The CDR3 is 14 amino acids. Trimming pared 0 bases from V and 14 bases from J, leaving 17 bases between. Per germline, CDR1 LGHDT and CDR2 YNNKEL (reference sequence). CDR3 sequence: CASSQDTGTRGEFF. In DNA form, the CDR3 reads TGTGCCAGCAGCCAAGATACAGGGACAAGGGGCGAGTTCTTC.

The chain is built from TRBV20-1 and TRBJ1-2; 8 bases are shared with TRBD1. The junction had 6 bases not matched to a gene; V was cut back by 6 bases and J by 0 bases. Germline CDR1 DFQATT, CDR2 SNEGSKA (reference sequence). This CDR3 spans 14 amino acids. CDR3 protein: CSAHRTGTNYGYTF. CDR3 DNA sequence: TGCAGTGCACACCGGACAGGGACTAACTATGGCTACACCTTC.

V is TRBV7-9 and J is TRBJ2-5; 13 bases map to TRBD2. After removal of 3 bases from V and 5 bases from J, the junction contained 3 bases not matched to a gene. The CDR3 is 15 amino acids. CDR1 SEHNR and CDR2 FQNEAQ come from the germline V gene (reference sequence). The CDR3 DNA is TGTGCCAGCAGCTTTACTAGCGGGGGGGCCGAGACCCAGTACTTC. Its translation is CASSFTSGGAETQYF.

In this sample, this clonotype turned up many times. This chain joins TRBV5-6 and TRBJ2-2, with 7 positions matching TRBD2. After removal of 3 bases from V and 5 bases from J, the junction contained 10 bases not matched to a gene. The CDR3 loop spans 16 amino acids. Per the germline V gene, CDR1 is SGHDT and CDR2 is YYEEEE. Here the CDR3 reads CASSWDYLVGTGELFF. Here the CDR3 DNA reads TGTGCCAGCAGCTGGGACTATCTCGTTGGAACCGGGGAGCTGTTTTTT.

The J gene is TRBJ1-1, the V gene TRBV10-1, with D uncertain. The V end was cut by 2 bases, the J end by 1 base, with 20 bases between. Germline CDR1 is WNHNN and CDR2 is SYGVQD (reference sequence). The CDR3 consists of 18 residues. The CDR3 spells CASSEIPPPNAGNTEAFF. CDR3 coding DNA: TGCGCCAGCAGTGAGATCCCCCCTCCAAACGCGGGGAACACTGAAGCTTTCTTT.

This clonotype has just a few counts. The CDR3 nucleotides read TGCAGCGTCGATGGGAGGGGGGGAAGGGAGCAGTACTTC. Its protein is CSVDGRGGREQYF. This chain uses TRBV29-1 with TRBJ2-7, with D possibly matching TRBD2 (7 bases). The CDR3 consists of 13 residues. V was cut by 6 bases and J by 7 bases, with 19 bases left in between. Germline assignment: CDR1 SQVTM and CDR2 ANQGSEA.